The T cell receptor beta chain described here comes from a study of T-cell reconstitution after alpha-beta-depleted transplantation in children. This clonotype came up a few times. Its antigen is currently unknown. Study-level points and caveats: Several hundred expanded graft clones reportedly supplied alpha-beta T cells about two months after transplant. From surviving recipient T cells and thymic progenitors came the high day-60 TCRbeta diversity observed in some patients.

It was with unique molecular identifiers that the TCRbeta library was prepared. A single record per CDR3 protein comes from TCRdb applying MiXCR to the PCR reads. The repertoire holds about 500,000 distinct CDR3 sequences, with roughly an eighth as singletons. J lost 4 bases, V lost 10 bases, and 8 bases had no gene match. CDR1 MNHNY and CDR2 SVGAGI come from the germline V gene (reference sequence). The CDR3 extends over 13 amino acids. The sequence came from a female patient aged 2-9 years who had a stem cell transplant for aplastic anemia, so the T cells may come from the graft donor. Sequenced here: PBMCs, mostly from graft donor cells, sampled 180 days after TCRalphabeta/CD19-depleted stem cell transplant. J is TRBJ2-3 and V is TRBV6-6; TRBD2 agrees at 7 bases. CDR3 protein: CATLGEGPDTQYF. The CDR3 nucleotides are TGTGCCACCCTTGGGGAGGGCCCAGATACGCAGTATTTT.